The clone carrying this T cell receptor (beta chain) has just a few counts. Sequencing was performed with immunoSEQ multiplex PCR; in TCRdb, only in-frame clones are kept and a portion is missing. The sample carries 60,000 to 75,000 clones, around 92% recorded once. These data belong to a study of T cell changes during pregnancy in multiple sclerosis. V was shortened by 4 bases and J by 2 bases, with 11 bases between the two germline ends. Germline-derived CDR1 and CDR2 are GTSNPN and SVGIG (reference sequence). The CDR3 has 13 amino acids. This TCR was sampled from a female donor with multiple sclerosis, enrolled in a pregnancy study. The material sequenced was peripheral blood, taken after pregnancy. The J gene is TRBJ1-1, the V gene TRBV30; possible D gene TRBD1, 5 bases. CDR3 sequence (DNA): TGTGCCTGGAAGCTGCAGGGTAACACTGAAGCTTTCTTT. This sequence encodes CAWKLQGNTEAFF.